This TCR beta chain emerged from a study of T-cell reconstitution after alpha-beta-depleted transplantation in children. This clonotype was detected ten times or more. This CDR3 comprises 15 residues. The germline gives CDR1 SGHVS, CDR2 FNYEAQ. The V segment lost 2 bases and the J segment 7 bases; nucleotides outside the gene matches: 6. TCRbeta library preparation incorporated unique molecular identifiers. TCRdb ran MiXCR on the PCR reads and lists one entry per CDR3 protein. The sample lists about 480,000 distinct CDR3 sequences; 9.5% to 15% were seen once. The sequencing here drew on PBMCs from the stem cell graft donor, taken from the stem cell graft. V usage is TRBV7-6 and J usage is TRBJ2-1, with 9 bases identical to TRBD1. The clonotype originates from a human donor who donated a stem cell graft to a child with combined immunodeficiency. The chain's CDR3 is CASSLRDRVGNEQFF. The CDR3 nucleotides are TGTGCCAGCAGCTTAAGGGACAGGGTAGGGAATGAGCAGTTCTTC.